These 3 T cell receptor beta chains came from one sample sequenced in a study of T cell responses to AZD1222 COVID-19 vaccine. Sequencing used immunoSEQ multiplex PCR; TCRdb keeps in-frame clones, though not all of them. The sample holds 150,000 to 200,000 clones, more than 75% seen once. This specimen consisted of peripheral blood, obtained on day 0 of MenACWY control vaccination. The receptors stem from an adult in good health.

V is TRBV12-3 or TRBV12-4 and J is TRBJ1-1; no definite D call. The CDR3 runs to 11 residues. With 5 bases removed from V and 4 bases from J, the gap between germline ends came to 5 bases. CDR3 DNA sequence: TGTGCCAGCAGTATCGGCACTGAAGCTTTCTTT. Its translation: CASSIGTEAFF.

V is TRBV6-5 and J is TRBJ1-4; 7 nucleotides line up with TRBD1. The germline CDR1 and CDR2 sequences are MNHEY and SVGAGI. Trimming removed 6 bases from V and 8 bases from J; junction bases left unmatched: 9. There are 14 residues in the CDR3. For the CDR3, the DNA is TGTGCCAGCAGGGCGACAGGGCGGTCGGAAAAACTGTTTTTT. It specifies CASRATGRSEKLFF.

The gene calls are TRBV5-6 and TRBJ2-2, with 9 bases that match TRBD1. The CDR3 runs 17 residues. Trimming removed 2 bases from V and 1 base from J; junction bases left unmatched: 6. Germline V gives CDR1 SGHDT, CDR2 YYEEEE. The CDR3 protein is CASSFDDRGRNTGELFF. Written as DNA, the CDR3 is TGTGCCAGCAGCTTTGACGACAGGGGGAGGAACACCGGGGAGCTGTTTTTT. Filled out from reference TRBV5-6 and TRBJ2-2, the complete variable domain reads DAGVTQSPTHLIKTRGQQVTLRCSPKSGHDTVSWYQQALGQGPQFIFQYYEEEERQRGNFPDRFSGHQFPNYSSELNVNALLLGDSALYLCASSFDDRGRNTGELFFGEGSRLTVL.